Below are 20 T cell receptor beta chains sequenced from a single sample in a study of T cell responses to AZD1222 COVID-19 vaccine. TCRdb keeps only in-frame clones here, not all; method: immunoSEQ multiplex PCR. The profile shows under 200,000 clones, more than 80% of them singletons. Sequenced material: peripheral blood, taken on day 0 of AZD1222 vaccination. Every receptor here comes from an adult in good health.

The genes are TRBV6-1 and TRBJ2-2; weak D call: TRBD1 (6 bases). Germline CDR1 MNHNS, CDR2 SASEGT. There are 17 residues in the CDR3. The ends were cut back, 0 bases at V and 0 bases at J, with 11 bases in the middle. The CDR3: CASSEAPGHTNTGELFF. The DNA for the CDR3 is TGTGCCAGCAGTGAAGCTCCGGGACACACGAACACCGGGGAGCTGTTTTTT.

This clone occurred once. The chain employs TRBV6-1 and TRBJ1-2, with D hard to call. The CDR3 totals 15 residues. Trimming pared 3 bases from V and 0 bases from J, leaving 11 bases between. Germline-derived CDR1 and CDR2 are MNHNS and SASEGT. Here the CDR3 DNA reads TGTGCCAGCAGTGATCGTGCGGGCGCTAACTATGGCTACACCTTC. Its protein product is CASSDRAGANYGYTF.

The V and J genes are TRBV19 and TRBJ1-2, with D unresolved. Germline-derived CDR1 and CDR2 are LNHDA and SQIVND (reference sequence). Trimming pared 6 bases from V and 3 bases from J, leaving 17 bases between. The CDR3 extends over 15 amino acids. This chain's CDR3 is CASRSRTETYYGYTF. Here the CDR3 DNA reads TGTGCCAGTAGATCCCGGACGGAGACCTACTATGGCTACACCTTC.

J is TRBJ2-3 and V is TRBV3-1 (or the pseudogene TRBV3-2); 14 bases fit TRBD2. J was trimmed by 5 bases and V by 6 bases; bases with no gene match: 7. From germline, CDR1 is LGHDT and CDR2 YNNKEL (reference sequence). This CDR3 is built from 16 residues. CDR3 bases: TGTGCCAGCAGACCATCCGGGACTAGCGGGAGAGATACGCAGTATTTT. Translation gives CASRPSGTSGRDTQYF.

In DNA, the CDR3 is TGTGCCAGCAGTTCTCAAGCAACTAATGAAAAACTGTTTTTT. It specifies CASSSQATNEKLFF. The genes are TRBV28 and TRBJ1-4; D remains unclear. The V gene's germline CDR1 is MDHEN and CDR2 SYDVKM. Deletions cut 4 bases from V and 0 bases from J, with 6 bases between. This CDR3 has 14 amino acids.

The rearrangement links TRBV11-2 to TRBJ1-1, with no clear D. CDR1 and CDR2 from the germline V gene are SGHAT and FQNNGV. The length of the CDR3 is 13 residues. With 3 bases removed from V and 6 bases from J, the gap between germline ends came to 11 bases. The CDR3 nucleotides are TGTGCCAGCAGCTTTATTTACAGCCCTGAAGCTTTCTTT. Residues: CASSFIYSPEAFF. The entire variable domain, with the rest obtained from reference TRBV11-2 and TRBJ1-1, is as follows: EAGVAQSPRYKIIEKRQSVAFWCNPISGHATLYWYQQILGQGPKLLIQFQNNGVVDDSQLPKDRFSAERLKGVDSTLKIQPAKLEDSAVYLCASSFIYSPEAFFGQGTRLTVV.

The chain carries TRBV6-5 and TRBJ1-2, with D perhaps matching TRBD1 (5 bases). The CDR3 runs 14 residues. The V and J ends lost 0 bases and 7 bases respectively, with 12 bases between them. Germline CDR1 reads MNHEY; CDR2 reads SVGAGI. The CDR3 spells CASSYSGSQGGYTF. As DNA, the CDR3 is TGTGCCAGCAGTTACTCGGGTTCCCAGGGTGGCTACACCTTC.

The rearrangement joins TRBV5-1 to TRBJ2-1; no clear D. The ends were cut back, 1 base at V and 6 bases at J, with 14 bases in the middle. The CDR3 is made up of 15 amino acids. Germline V CDR1 and CDR2: SGHRS, YFSETQ. The CDR3 here is CASSLIAFVLNEQFF. Written as DNA, the CDR3 is TGCGCCAGCAGCTTGATAGCCTTTGTCCTCAATGAGCAGTTCTTC. The whole variable domain, remainder taken from reference TRBV5-1 and TRBJ2-1, is KAGVTQTPRYLIKTRGQQVTLSCSPISGHRSVSWYQQTPGQGLQFLFEYFSETQRNKGNFPGRFSGRQFSNSRSEMNVSTLELGDSALYLCASSLIAFVLNEQFFGPGTRLTVL.

The rearrangement uses TRBV5-1 and TRBJ2-7; D may correspond to TRBD1 or TRBD2 (6 bases each). V was trimmed by 2 bases and J by 1 base, leaving 19 bases between them. This CDR3 has 17 amino acids. Looked up from germline, CDR1 is SGHRS and CDR2 is YFSETQ. In DNA form, the CDR3 reads TGCGCCAGCAGCTTCGGGGACCGGGGGCCTACTTCCTACGAGCAGTACTTC. It is translated as CASSFGDRGPTSYEQYF.

V usage is TRBV6-5 and J usage is TRBJ1-2; 9 nucleotides agree with TRBD1. This CDR3 region has 14 residues. CDR1 is MNHEY, CDR2 SVGAGI, per germline. Trimming took 6 bases from V and 7 from J; bases not matched to a gene: 9. The CDR3 here is CASRVDRGAGGYTF. CDR3 bases: TGTGCCAGCAGGGTGGACAGGGGCGCAGGTGGCTACACCTTC.

Turning to this clone: It is unclear where the CDR3 begins or ends on the DNA, so no DNA is shown, and the CDR3 is as TCRdb lists it. The J gene is TRBJ1-1, the V gene TRBV18. CDR1 is KGHSH and CDR2 is LQKENI in the germline V gene. 13 amino acids form the CDR3, both terminal residues included. Here the CDR3 reads CASSPAVGVGTFF.

This clone came up once. This chain joins TRBV25-1 and TRBJ1-2, with TRBD1 as a possible D gene (5 bases). Trimming pared 5 bases from V and 3 bases from J, leaving 10 bases between. CDR3 length equals 13 residues. Germline CDR1 reads MGHDK; CDR2 reads SYGVNS. The CDR3 DNA is TGTGCCAGCAGTAGTGACAGCTACTATGGCTACACCTTC. Residues: CASSSDSYYGYTF.

The chain combines TRBV4-2 with TRBJ1-1; D unresolved. CDR3 length: 13 residues. The V end was cut by 0 bases, the J end by 5 bases, with 7 bases between. Germline V lookup: CDR1 LGHNA, CDR2 YNFKEQ. CDR3 in amino acids: CASSQDRWTEAFF. In DNA, the CDR3 is TGTGCCAGCAGCCAAGATCGGTGGACTGAAGCTTTCTTT.

The chain links TRBV27 to TRBJ1-5, with D possibly matching TRBD1 (5 bases). V lost 6 bases and J 6 bases, leaving 12 bases between the germline ends. Germline CDR1 and CDR2: MNHEY and SMNVEV (reference sequence). The CDR3 loop spans 13 amino acids. CDR3 protein: CASSQRGRQPQHF. DNA of the CDR3: TGTGCCAGCAGCCAGCGGGGCCGTCAGCCCCAGCATTTT.

This sequence joins TRBV7-9 and TRBJ2-4, with a tentative D call TRBD1 (6 bases). Trimming shortened V by 4 bases and J by 5 bases, and 9 bases separated the two germline ends. Germline-derived CDR1 and CDR2 are SEHNR and FQNEAQ (reference sequence). This CDR3 region has 13 residues. This CDR3 is CASSSGGENIQYF. The CDR3 coding sequence is TGTGCCAGCAGCTCTGGGGGCGAAAACATTCAGTACTTC.

This clone has a single count. The gene calls are TRBV3-1 (or the pseudogene TRBV3-2) and TRBJ1-2; no clear D gene. The CDR3 totals 15 residues. Germline V gene sequence: CDR1 LGHDT, CDR2 YNNKEL (reference sequence). The ends were cut back, 6 bases at V and 7 bases at J, with 21 bases in the middle. CDR3 residues: CASSPGQPSYFGYTF. The CDR3 DNA is TGTGCCAGCAGTCCCGGCCAACCCTCTTATTTTGGCTACACCTTC.

The chain joins TRBV7-8 to TRBJ1-1; D gene unclear. This CDR3 spans 14 amino acids. Germline values: CDR1 SGHVS, CDR2 FQNEAQ. The V and J ends lost 5 bases and 0 bases respectively, with 10 bases between them. The DNA of the CDR3 is TGTGCCAGCAGCCCTGGACGGCTGAACACTGAAGCTTTCTTT. The encoded protein is CASSPGRLNTEAFF.

The V gene is TRBV6-5, the J gene TRBJ1-1, with D perhaps TRBD1 (6 bases). The germline V and J ends were trimmed by 6 bases and 3 bases, with 14 bases remaining between them. The V gene's germline CDR1 is MNHEY and CDR2 SVGAGI. This CDR3 has 14 residues. CDR3 protein: CASRGGGRDTEAFF. The CDR3 DNA is TGTGCCAGCAGAGGTGGGGGGCGCGACACTGAAGCTTTCTTT.

This chain joins TRBV4-1 and TRBJ1-4, with a weak D call TRBD1 (5 bases). With 0 bases removed from V and 8 bases from J, the gap between germline ends came to 10 bases. Germline V CDR1 and CDR2: MGHRA, YSYEKL. The CDR3 runs 14 residues. CDR3 coding DNA: TGCGCCAGCAGCCAAGACAGGGTCGGGGAAAAACTGTTTTTT. Protein product: CASSQDRVGEKLFF.

The chain carries TRBV7-8 and TRBJ1-1; D is uncertain. CDR3 length: 14 amino acids. V dropped 7 bases and J dropped 1 base, with 13 bases sitting between them. Germline CDR1 is SGHVS and CDR2 is FQNEAQ. CDR3: CASTTYRGNTEAFF. CDR3 nucleotides: TGTGCCAGCACTACATACCGGGGGAACACTGAAGCTTTCTTT.